The 32 T cell receptor beta chains below were found in one sample sequenced in a study of cytomegalovirus exposure and HLA in healthy donors. The PCR had 60 Vbeta and 13 Jbeta primers. Sequenced by immunoSEQ multiplex PCR; TCRdb stores in-frame clones only, minus some. Among about 160,000 clones, around four fifths were seen once, and the ten largest hold 1.9%. The sample taken for sequencing was PBMCs. The receptors derive from a young man in good health and CMV-seronegative.

The chain uses TRBV10-3 and TRBJ2-5, with TRBD1 matching over 8 bases. J gave up 5 bases and V 2 bases, and 4 bases lay outside the gene matches. The germline gives CDR1 ENHRY, CDR2 SYGVKD. The CDR3 has 14 residues. The CDR3 reads CAISEQGARETQYF. CDR3 bases: TGTGCCATCAGTGAGCAGGGGGCAAGGGAGACCCAGTACTTC.

V usage is TRBV6-6 and J usage is TRBJ1-2; 10 bases are a match to TRBD1. Trimming took 2 bases from V and 5 from J; bases not matched to a gene: 5. There are 15 residues in the CDR3. Germline V gene sequence: CDR1 MNHNY, CDR2 SVGAGI (reference sequence). Written as DNA, the CDR3 is TGTGCCAGCAGTTACGCTGGACAGGGGGAGTATGGCTACACCTTC. It yields the protein CASSYAGQGEYGYTF.

This chain links TRBV4-1 with TRBJ1-1, with D maybe TRBD1 (6 bases). CDR3 size: 15 residues. V was clipped by 1 base and J by 0 bases, with 9 bases between them. CDR1 and CDR2 (germline): MGHRA, YSYEKL. CDR3 DNA sequence: TGCGCCAGCAGCCAAGTGAGACAGGTGAACACTGAAGCTTTCTTT. Translated, it gives CASSQVRQVNTEAFF.

CDR3 residues: CATSGGLAGGRDTQYF. The CDR3 region has the DNA TGTGCCACCAGCGGGGGACTAGCGGGAGGAAGAGATACGCAGTATTTT. The V and J genes are TRBV15 and TRBJ2-3; TRBD2 agrees at 15 bases. The germline gives CDR1 LNHNV, CDR2 YYDKDF (reference sequence). The CDR3 is 16 amino acids. Unmatched junction bases numbered 5, after V lost 5 bases and J lost 5 bases.

The genes are TRBV28 and TRBJ1-6; 7 bases are shared with TRBD1. With V trimmed by 5 bases and J by 7 bases, 11 bases remained unmatched. Germline lookup yields CDR1 MDHEN and CDR2 SYDVKM. The CDR3 consists of 16 residues. CDR3 nucleotides: TGTGCCAGCAGTCCTTCACAGGGGCTGGGGAATTCACCCCTCCACTTT. Its translation: CASSPSQGLGNSPLHF.

The chain couples TRBV7-2 to TRBJ1-2; no firm D call. The CDR3 extends over 18 amino acids. Germline assignment: CDR1 SGHTA and CDR2 FQGNSA. Trimming stripped 5 bases from V and 3 bases from J, with 25 bases between. Here the CDR3 reads CASSGETFPSPRDYGYTF. Here the CDR3 DNA reads TGTGCCAGCAGCGGAGAGACATTTCCCTCCCCGAGGGACTATGGCTACACCTTC.

This chain links TRBV5-1 with TRBJ1-3; no firm D call. The V end was cut by 4 bases, the J end by 0 bases, with 8 bases between. CDR1 is SGHRS, CDR2 YFSETQ, per germline. The CDR3 spans 14 residues. This chain's CDR3 is CASSPVNSGNTIYF. The DNA for the CDR3 is TGCGCCAGCAGCCCGGTGAACTCTGGAAACACCATATATTTT.

The chain employs TRBV7-2 and TRBJ2-5; tentative D call: TRBD2 (5 bases). Trimming removed 4 bases at V and 5 bases at J, with 8 bases between. Looked up from germline, CDR1 is SGHTA and CDR2 is FQGNSA. The CDR3 extends over 12 amino acids. CDR3 sequence: CASSSKRETQYF. CDR3 in DNA: TGTGCCAGCAGCTCAAAGCGGGAGACCCAGTACTTC.

This clone was observed a single time. The chain carries TRBV6-5 and TRBJ2-5; D not certain. Judging by the DNA end, TRBJ2-7 fits better; the J call may be wrong. This CDR3 contains 13 residues. CDR1 is MNHEY, CDR2 SVGAGI, per germline. The CDR3, as DNA: TGTGCCAGCACGGCCAGGCCCTCCTACGAGCAGTACTTC. This encodes CASTARPSYEQYF.

This clone is a singleton in its sample. The rearrangement links TRBV7-9 to TRBJ2-5; TRBD1 is a possible D gene (5 bases). The DNA end is more similar to TRBJ2-7, so the J call may be wrong. This CDR3 is built from 15 residues. Germline-derived CDR1 and CDR2 are SEHNR and FQNEAQ (reference sequence). The CDR3 is CASSSPGPRSYEQYF. DNA of the CDR3: TGTGCCAGCAGCTCCCCAGGGCCACGCTCCTACGAGCAGTACTTC.

The chain joins TRBV4-1 to TRBJ2-6; 8 bases match TRBD2. Trimming cost V 5 bases and J 1 base; bases outside gene matches: 10. The CDR3 is 18 amino acids. CDR1 and CDR2 from the germline V gene are MGHRA and YSYEKL. The CDR3 bases are TGCGCCAGCAGCGACGAGGACGCGGGGGGATCTGGGGCCAACGTCCTGACTTTC. Translating gives CASSDEDAGGSGANVLTF.

The gene calls are TRBV14 and TRBJ2-6; TRBD2 agrees at 13 bases. This CDR3 is built from 16 residues. In germline, CDR1 is SGHDN, CDR2 FVKESK. V lost 8 bases, J lost 2 bases, and 3 bases stayed unmatched. The CDR3 spells CASEGLAGTGANVLTF. The DNA of the CDR3 is TGTGCCAGCGAGGGACTAGCGGGAACTGGGGCCAACGTCCTGACTTTC.

A word on this clone: The sample contains more than one DNA sequence encoding this CDR3. The J gene is TRBJ2-7, the V gene TRBV6-6; D possibly corresponds to TRBD1 (5 bases). Germline V gene lookup returns CDR1 MNHNY and CDR2 SVGAGI (reference sequence). There are 14 residues in the CDR3. The V gene lost 2 bases and the J gene lost 2 bases, with 10 bases spanning the gap. The CDR3 sequence is CASSYSQGPYEQYF. DNA of the CDR3: TGTGCCAGCAGTTACAGTCAGGGTCCCTACGAGCAGTACTTC.

This clone was seen once. The rearrangement uses TRBV5-4 and TRBJ2-2; 12 nucleotides match TRBD2. CDR3 length: 18 residues. Germline CDR1 SGHNT, CDR2 YYREEE (reference sequence). Germline trimming cut 4 bases from V and 4 bases from J; bases unmatched to any gene: 11. The CDR3 loop reads CASSPDTLAGGRTGELFF. The CDR3 DNA reads TGTGCCAGCAGCCCGGACACGCTAGCGGGAGGGCGCACCGGGGAGCTGTTTTTT.

J is TRBJ2-5 and V is TRBV7-8, with D possibly matching TRBD2 (5 bases). Germline loops: CDR1 SGHVS, CDR2 FQNEAQ. The CDR3 consists of 14 residues. V lost 5 bases and J 0 bases, leaving 10 bases between the germline ends. CDR3: CASSPDLYQETQYF. DNA for the CDR3: TGTGCCAGCAGCCCGGACTTGTACCAAGAGACCCAGTACTTC.

V gene TRBV5-4 combines with J gene TRBJ2-2; TRBD2 matches at 15 bases. Trimming removed 5 bases from V and 5 bases from J; junction bases left unmatched: 7. In germline, CDR1 is SGHNT, CDR2 YYREEE (reference sequence). This CDR3 comprises 17 residues. CDR3 in amino acids: CASSSGLAGGWTGELFF. The CDR3 DNA follows: TGTGCCAGCAGTTCGGGACTAGCGGGAGGTTGGACCGGGGAGCTGTTTTTT.

The chain couples TRBV5-6 to TRBJ2-7, with TRBD2 as a possible D gene (5 bases). The CDR3 loop spans 11 amino acids. Germline values: CDR1 SGHDT, CDR2 YYEEEE. Trimming removed 4 bases at V and 7 bases at J, with 9 bases between. This chain's CDR3 is CASSLEGEQYF. Here the CDR3 DNA reads TGTGCCAGCAGCCTTGAGGGTGAGCAGTACTTC.

The chain has TRBV28 and TRBJ1-5, with TRBD1 as a possible D gene (6 bases). V lost 5 bases and J lost 7, with 15 bases in between. There are 14 residues in the CDR3. The germline CDR1 and CDR2 sequences are MDHEN and SYDVKM. CDR3 bases: TGTGCCAGCAGTCACCCCTTAGGGGGACAGCCCCAGCATTTT. Translated, it gives CASSHPLGGQPQHF.

The genes are TRBV5-4 and TRBJ2-5, with 13 nucleotides matching TRBD2. The ends lost 4 bases at V and 4 bases at J; junction bases unmatched: 4. This CDR3 has 15 amino acids. Per the germline V gene, CDR1 is SGHNT and CDR2 is YYREEE (reference sequence). CDR3 DNA sequence: TGTGCCAGCAGCCCCGGACTAGCGGGGGTAGAGACCCAGTACTTC. It yields the protein CASSPGLAGVETQYF.

The genes are TRBV5-1 and TRBJ1-1; D perhaps matches TRBD1 (5 bases). Germline CDR1 is SGHRS and CDR2 is YFSETQ. The CDR3 runs to 13 residues. V was trimmed by 4 bases and J by 9 bases, leaving 16 bases between them. Here the CDR3 DNA reads TGCGCCAGCAGCCCCTGGGGGGGAAGACAAGCTTTCTTT. Translated, it gives CASSPWGGRQAFF.

This sequence joins TRBV29-1 and TRBJ2-1; TRBD2 matches 8 bases. The CDR3 totals 13 residues. Trimming cost V 8 bases and J 8 bases; bases outside gene matches: 11. The germline V gene encodes CDR1 SQVTM and CDR2 ANQGSEA. This chain's CDR3 is CSLTGTRVDEQFF. Here the CDR3 DNA reads TGCAGCTTAACCGGGACTAGGGTCGATGAGCAGTTCTTC.

The gene calls are TRBV6-1 and TRBJ2-2; perhaps TRBD1 as D (6 bases). CDR1 and CDR2 (germline): MNHNS, SASEGT. The ends were cut back, 6 bases at V and 0 bases at J, with 11 bases in the middle. There are 15 residues in the CDR3. The CDR3 protein is CASSAGTSNTGELFF. As DNA, the CDR3 is TGTGCCAGCAGCGCCGGGACATCGAACACCGGGGAGCTGTTTTTT.

This chain uses TRBV19 with TRBJ2-4; D possibly corresponds to TRBD2 (5 bases). V lost 6 bases and J 0 bases, leaving 9 bases between the germline ends. In germline, CDR1 is LNHDA, CDR2 SQIVND (reference sequence). The CDR3 runs 14 residues. CDR3 protein: CASRDGLAKNIQYF. CDR3 DNA: TGTGCCAGTAGGGACGGACTAGCCAAAAACATTCAGTACTTC.

J is TRBJ2-5 and V is TRBV27; the match to TRBD1 covers 8 bases. CDR3 length equals 13 residues. J was trimmed by 3 bases and V by 6 bases; bases with no gene match: 3. Germline loops: CDR1 MNHEY, CDR2 SMNVEV (reference sequence). The CDR3 DNA is TGTGCCAGCAGAAAGGACAGGGAAGAGACCCAGTACTTC. It yields the protein CASRKDREETQYF.

This clone has a single count. V usage is TRBV6-5 and J usage is TRBJ2-2; perhaps TRBD1 as D (6 bases). V was trimmed by 2 bases and J by 6 bases, leaving 16 bases between them. Germline V gives CDR1 MNHEY, CDR2 SVGAGI. The CDR3 spans 16 residues. The CDR3 DNA is TGTGCCAGCAGTTACAAAGGGGGACACGGTCCCGGGGAGCTGTTTTTT. Translation gives CASSYKGGHGPGELFF.

V gene TRBV7-9 combines with J gene TRBJ2-7; possibly TRBD1 for D (6 bases). Deletions cut 0 bases from V and 6 bases from J, with 12 bases between. The CDR3 loop spans 14 amino acids. The germline V gene encodes CDR1 SEHNR and CDR2 FQNEAQ (reference sequence). The CDR3 coding sequence is TGTGCCAGCAGCTTAGCGGGTCAGACAGGCGAGCAGTACTTC. It specifies CASSLAGQTGEQYF.

The chain employs TRBV19 and TRBJ1-2; D remains unclear. The germline V and J ends were trimmed by 5 bases and 4 bases, with 11 bases remaining between them. The length of the CDR3 is 13 residues. The germline gives CDR1 LNHDA, CDR2 SQIVND (reference sequence). The CDR3 is CASSAGRSYGYTF. The CDR3 DNA sequence: TGTGCCAGTAGTGCGGGGAGATCCTATGGCTACACCTTC. Using reference TRBV19 and TRBJ1-2 for the parts outside the CDR3, the full variable domain is DGGITQSPKYLFRKEGQNVTLSCEQNLNHDAMYWYRQDPGQGLRLIYYSQIVNDFQKGDIAEGYSVSREKKESFPLTVTSAQKNPTAFYLCASSAGRSYGYTFGSGTRLTVV.

V is TRBV25-1 and J is TRBJ2-5; a possible D gene is TRBD1 (5 bases). With the DNA end fitting TRBJ2-7 better, the J assignment may be wrong. Germline loops: CDR1 MGHDK, CDR2 SYGVNS. The CDR3 consists of 15 residues. The CDR3 here is CASSEYEGARNEQYF. CDR3 in DNA: TGTGCCAGCAGTGAATACGAAGGGGCTAGGAACGAGCAGTACTTC.

The V call is TRBV13, the J call TRBJ2-5; weak D call: TRBD1 (5 bases). Germline CDR1 reads PRHDT; CDR2 reads FYEKMQ (reference sequence). The V and J ends lost 3 bases and 1 base respectively, with 6 bases between them. This CDR3 region has 13 residues. The CDR3 region is CASSFQGQETQYF. CDR3 coding DNA: TGTGCCAGCAGCTTCCAGGGCCAAGAGACCCAGTACTTC.

V is TRBV27 and J is TRBJ2-7, with TRBD2 matching over 7 bases. Trimming removed 5 bases from V and 3 bases from J; junction bases left unmatched: 7. Germline V gives CDR1 MNHEY, CDR2 SMNVEV (reference sequence). This CDR3 has 14 amino acids. The CDR3 DNA reads TGTGCCAGCAGTCTAGTAGCGGGTCGCTACGAGCAGTACTTC. Translation: CASSLVAGRYEQYF.

The gene calls are TRBV2 and TRBJ1-1, with D perhaps matching TRBD1 (6 bases). Trimming removed 1 base from V and 3 bases from J, with 15 bases in between. Germline V lookup: CDR1 SNHLY, CDR2 FYNNEI. The CDR3 sequence is 16 residues long. CDR3: CASSEGLGAGDTEAFF. The CDR3, as DNA: TGTGCCAGCAGTGAAGGTTTGGGGGCGGGGGACACTGAAGCTTTCTTT.

The chain combines TRBV4-1 with TRBJ1-1; no firm D call. The CDR3 totals 14 residues. Trimming left V 4 bases short and J 3 bases short, with 12 bases between. Germline V CDR1 and CDR2: MGHRA, YSYEKL. The CDR3 protein is CASSPTAYDTEAFF. CDR3 nucleotide sequence: TGCGCCAGCAGCCCCACCGCCTACGACACTGAAGCTTTCTTT.